These T cell receptor beta chains were read from a single sample in a study of cytomegalovirus exposure and HLA in healthy donors. The method was immunoSEQ multiplex PCR; TCRdb's version includes in-frame clones alone and lacks a portion of them. The repertoire holds 150,000 to 200,000 clones, with about 78% as singletons. Material: PBMCs. The receptors come from a male donor in good health and CMV-seronegative. CDR3s include the opening cysteine and the closing phenylalanine or tryptophan. The D gene is left open where the match is weak.

V gene	J gene	D gene	CDR3 protein
TRBV6-5	TRBJ1-1	TRBD1	CASSLKTGMVTEAFF
TRBV5-1	TRBJ2-7	TRBD2	CASQRGSSYEQYF
TRBV4-2	TRBJ1-2	NA	CASSPRGRAPSTNYGYTF
TRBV9	TRBJ2-7	TRBD1	CASSPTPRQGSYEQYF
TRBV28	TRBJ2-2	TRBD1	CASRGQGANTGELFF
TRBV9	TRBJ2-1	NA	CASNVAVSANEQFF
TRBV20-1	TRBJ1-4	NA	CSAGDNEKLFF
TRBV7-8	TRBJ2-5	TRBD1	CASSPTGGETQYF
TRBV28	TRBJ1-1	NA	CASSFLGANTEAFF
TRBV19	TRBJ1-5	NA	CASSIEGAGQPQHF
TRBV12-5	TRBJ2-7	TRBD2	CASGGWEGQYF
TRBV7-2	TRBJ1-5	NA	CASSLASGRRVNQPQHF
TRBV28	TRBJ1-6	TRBD1	CASRTGANSPLHF
TRBV9	TRBJ2-1	NA	CASSVGRGMGNEQFF
TRBV6-1	TRBJ1-2	NA	CASSEQTANYGYTF
TRBV5-1	TRBJ1-3	TRBD1	CASSLDRTGPGNTIYF
TRBV4-1	TRBJ1-1	NA	CASSQPGAGFPEAFF
TRBV7-2	TRBJ1-2	NA	CASSPGQLTNYGYTF
TRBV27	TRBJ1-1	TRBD1	CASSFGGTTGAGAFF
TRBV14	TRBJ1-1	TRBD1	CASSLQGDTEAFF
TRBV30	TRBJ2-1	NA	CAWNPGPAGEQFF
TRBV6-6	TRBJ2-2	NA	CASMSSVTGELFF
TRBV6-5	TRBJ2-7	TRBD1	CASNRPGQGFSEQYF
TRBV19	TRBJ1-3	TRBD1	CASRTSPTGYKENTIYF
TRBV7-3	TRBJ1-5	NA	CSSSLEATVQSNQPQHF
TRBV5-5	TRBJ2-3	NA	CASSFFFHPRGTDTQYF
TRBV11-2	TRBJ2-1	TRBD2	CASSLELAGLNEQFF
TRBV6-5	TRBJ1-6	NA	CASSRTDSPLHF
TRBV4-1	TRBJ1-4	NA	CASSGSSGTIREKLFF
TRBV27	TRBJ1-5	NA	CASSWGRGQPQHF
TRBV10-1	TRBJ2-1	TRBD2	CASFFHPGLAGDKGRSYNEQFF
TRBV4-3	TRBJ2-4	TRBD2	CASSQESGGGNIQYF
TRBV25-1	TRBJ2-5	NA	CASSDVFLLQYF
TRBV4-2	TRBJ1-1	TRBD1	CASTQGANRGEGTEAFF
TRBV6-4	TRBJ2-7	TRBD2	CASSETSGSSYEQYF
TRBV7-2	TRBJ1-3	NA	CASSFISGSGNTIYF
TRBV28	TRBJ2-1	TRBD2	CASSLGGSSYNEQFF
TRBV11-2	TRBJ1-2	NA	CASSSITGKKDYGYTF
TRBV4-2	TRBJ2-3	TRBD2	CASSQSGVEDTQYF
TRBV18	TRBJ2-5	TRBD2	CASSPFSGRNGETQYF